The 3 T cell receptor beta chains below come from one sample, sequenced in a study of blood T cell repertoires in COVID-19. TCRdb keeps only in-frame clones here, not all; method: immunoSEQ multiplex PCR. The sample consists of 200,000 to 300,000 clones, 82% of them appearing once. The sample taken for sequencing was peripheral blood. The receptors derive from a woman aged 55-70 years with active or convalescent COVID-19.

This chain uses TRBV11-1 with TRBJ2-7; D gene uncertain. Germline V CDR1 and CDR2: SGHAT, FQDESV (reference sequence). V gave up 1 base and J gave up 2 bases, with 6 bases separating them. The CDR3 runs 13 residues. CDR3 protein: CASSLGGTYEQYF. In DNA, the CDR3 is TGTGCCAGCAGCTTAGGTGGCACCTACGAGCAGTACTTC.

The rearrangement uses TRBV7-9 and TRBJ2-1; 8 bases are a match to TRBD2. The CDR3 is 15 amino acids. J gave up 6 bases and V 1 base, and 5 bases lay outside the gene matches. Germline V gene lookup returns CDR1 SEHNR and CDR2 FQNEAQ (reference sequence). For the CDR3, the DNA is TGTGCCAGCAGCTTAGACGGGGGGGCTTTCAATGAGCAGTTCTTC. Protein: CASSLDGGAFNEQFF.

The rearrangement uses TRBV30 and TRBJ1-4, with D hard to call. Trimming took 3 bases from V and 10 from J, leaving 15 bases between them. Germline values: CDR1 GTSNPN, CDR2 SVGIG (reference sequence). This CDR3 region has 13 residues. The CDR3 DNA is TGTGCCTGGAGCTCTCTAAGTGAGGGAAAACTGTTTTTT. This sequence encodes CAWSSLSEGKLFF.